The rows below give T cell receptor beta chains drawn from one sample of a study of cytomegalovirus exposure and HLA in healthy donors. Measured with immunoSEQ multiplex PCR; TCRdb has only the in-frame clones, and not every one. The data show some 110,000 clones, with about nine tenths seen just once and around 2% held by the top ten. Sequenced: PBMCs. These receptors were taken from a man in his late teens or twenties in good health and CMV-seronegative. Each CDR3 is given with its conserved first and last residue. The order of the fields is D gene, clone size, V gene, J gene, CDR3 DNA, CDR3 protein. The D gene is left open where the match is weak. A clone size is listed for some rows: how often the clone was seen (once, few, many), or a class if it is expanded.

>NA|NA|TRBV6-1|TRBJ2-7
TGTGCCAGCAGTGAAGTTACAGGGTTCGTCTACGAGCAGTACTTC
CASSEVTGFVYEQYF
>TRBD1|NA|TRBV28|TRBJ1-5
TGTGCCAGCAGGGGACAGGGGTCCACCAATCAGCCCCAGCATTTT
CASRGQGSTNQPQHF
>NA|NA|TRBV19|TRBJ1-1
TGTGCCAGTAGTGCTAACCCAAGGGGTGAAGCTTTCTTT
CASSANPRGEAFF
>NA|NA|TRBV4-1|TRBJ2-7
TGCGCCAGCAGCCAATCTCCGGGACATAGCTCCTACGAGCAGTACTTC
CASSQSPGHSSYEQYF
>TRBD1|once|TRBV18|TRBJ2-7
TGTGCCAGCTCACAGGTCGTGGGACAGGGGGTAATCGAGCAGTACTTC
CASSQVVGQGVIEQYF
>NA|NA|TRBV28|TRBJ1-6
TGTGCCAGCAGACCCTTCCGGGACATTCAACGTTCACCCCTCCACTTT
CASRPFRDIQRSPLHF
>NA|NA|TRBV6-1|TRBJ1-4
TGTGCCAGCAGTGAAGCGTTCGGGAGGACTAATGAAAAACTGTTTTTT
CASSEAFGRTNEKLFF
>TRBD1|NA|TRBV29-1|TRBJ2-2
TGCAGCGTTGAAGATTGGGCAGGGGGAACCGGGGAGCTGTTTTTT
CSVEDWAGGTGELFF
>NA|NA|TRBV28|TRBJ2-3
TGTGCCAGCAGTTTTGGGACACCCACAGATACGCAGTATTTT
CASSFGTPTDTQYF
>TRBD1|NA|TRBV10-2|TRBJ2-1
TGCGCCAGCAGTGAGTCGATGTGGGACAGGGCCTACAATGAGCAGTTCTTC
CASSESMWDRAYNEQFF
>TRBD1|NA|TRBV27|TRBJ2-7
TGTGCCAGCGCACAGGGGGTGGACGAGCAGTACTTC
CASAQGVDEQYF
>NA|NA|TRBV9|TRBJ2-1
TGTGCCAGCAGCCCACGGACTACGATCAATGAGCAGTTCTTC
CASSPRTTINEQFF
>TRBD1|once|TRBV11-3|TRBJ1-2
TGTGCCAGCAGCTTAGAAGACAGGGCTTTTGTGGGCTACACCTTC
CASSLEDRAFVGYTF
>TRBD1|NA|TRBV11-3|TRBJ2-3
TGTGCCAGCAGCTTAGGGAACAGGGGTCGGGATACGCAGTATTTT
CASSLGNRGRDTQYF
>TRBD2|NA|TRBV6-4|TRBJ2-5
TGTGCCAGCAGTGAGACTAGCGGTAAAGAGACCCAGTACTTC
CASSETSGKETQYF
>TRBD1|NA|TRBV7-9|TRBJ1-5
TGTGCCAGCAGCAAACAGGGGGGCTCAATGCACCAGCATTTT
CASSKQGGSMHQHF
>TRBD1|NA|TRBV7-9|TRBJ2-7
TGTGCCAGCAGCTCGTGGACAGGGGATTTTGGTGAGCAGTACTTC
CASSSWTGDFGEQYF
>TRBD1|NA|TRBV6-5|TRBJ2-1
TGTGCCAGCAGTAAGACAGGGTCGTGGGACAATGAGCAGTTCTTC
CASSKTGSWDNEQFF
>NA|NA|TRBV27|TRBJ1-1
TGTGCCAGCGGCAATGCTCGGGAAATGAACACTGAAGCTTTCTTT
CASGNAREMNTEAFF
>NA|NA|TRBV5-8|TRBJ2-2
TGTGCCAGCAGCTTACAGGGTTTAGTTGGGGAGCTGTTTTTT
CASSLQGLVGELFF
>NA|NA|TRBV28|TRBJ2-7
TGTGCCAGCAGTTTGGTGGGCAGTGAATCCGAGCAGTACTTC
CASSLVGSESEQYF
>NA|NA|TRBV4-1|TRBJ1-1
TGCGCCAGCAGCCAAGATCAGGGGAGTCTGAACACTGAAGCTTTCTTT
CASSQDQGSLNTEAFF
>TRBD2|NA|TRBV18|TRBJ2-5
TGTGCCAGCTCACCATGGACTAGCGGGGTAACAGAGACCCAGTACTTC
CASSPWTSGVTETQYF
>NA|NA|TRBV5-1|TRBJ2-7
TGCGCCAGCAGCTACCAGGGAAACGAGCAGTACTTC
CASSYQGNEQYF
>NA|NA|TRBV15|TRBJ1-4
TGTGCCACCAGCAGAGTCAAGGGGTATGAAAAACTGTTTTTT
CATSRVKGYEKLFF
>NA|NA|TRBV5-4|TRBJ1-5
TGTGCCAGCCGTTCGGGATGGCCCCAGCATTTT
CASRSGWPQHF
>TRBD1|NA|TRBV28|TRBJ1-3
TGTGCCAGTACCGTACAGGGGCAAAACACCATATATTTT
CASTVQGQNTIYF
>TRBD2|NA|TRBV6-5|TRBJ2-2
TGTGCCAGCAGCCTCTACCGGGGGGGGTCCGGGGAGCTGTTTTTT
CASSLYRGGSGELFF
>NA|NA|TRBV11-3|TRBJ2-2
TGTGCCAGCAGCTCCGACACCACCGGGGAGCTGTTTTTT
CASSSDTTGELFF
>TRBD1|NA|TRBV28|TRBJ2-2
TGTGCCAGCAGTCTAGACAGGGTGGGTTCGAACACCGGGGAGCTGTTTTTT
CASSLDRVGSNTGELFF
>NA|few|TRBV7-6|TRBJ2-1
TGTGCCAGCAGCTTCTTGAGGGGGGAGGGCCCGGAATACAATGAGCAGTTCTTC
CASSFLRGEGPEYNEQFF
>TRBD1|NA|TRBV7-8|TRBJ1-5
TGTGCCAGCAGCCCCCAACAGGGGAGTAATCAGCCCCAGCATTTT
CASSPQQGSNQPQHF
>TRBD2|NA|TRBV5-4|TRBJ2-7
TGTGCCAGCAGCTCGTCGGGGGGGCCCTACGAGCAGTACTTC
CASSSSGGPYEQYF
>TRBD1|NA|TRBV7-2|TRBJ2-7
TGTGCCAGCAGCTTAGGTCAGGGGGCTGTCTCCTACGAGCAGTACTTC
CASSLGQGAVSYEQYF
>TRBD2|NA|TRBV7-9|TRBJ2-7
TGTGCCAGCACCCGTGGCAGCGGGGCATCCTACGAGCAGTACTTC
CASTRGSGASYEQYF
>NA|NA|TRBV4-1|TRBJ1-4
TGCGCCAGCAGCCAAATAAATGCTAATGAAAAACTGTTTTTT
CASSQINANEKLFF
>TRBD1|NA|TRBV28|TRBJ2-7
TGTGCCAGCAGTACCACCGGGACAGGGCGTTTAAAGCAGTACTTC
CASSTTGTGRLKQYF
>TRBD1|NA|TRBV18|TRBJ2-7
TGTGCCAGCTCGACCAGCAGGACAGGGTACGAGGAGCAGTACTTC
CASSTSRTGYEEQYF
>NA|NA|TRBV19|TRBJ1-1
TGTGCCAGTAGTATGGCAGGGCGGAACACTGAAGCTTTCTTT
CASSMAGRNTEAFF
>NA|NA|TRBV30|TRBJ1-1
TGTGCCTGGATCGCGGGACTGAACACTGAAGCTTTCTTT
CAWIAGLNTEAFF
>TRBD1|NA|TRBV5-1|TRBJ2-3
TGCGCCAGCAGCTTTCCCGGGACAGCAGATACGCAGTATTTT
CASSFPGTADTQYF
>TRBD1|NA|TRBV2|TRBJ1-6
TGTGCCAGCAGCGTACTTTCAGGGGGCCACTCACCCCTCCACTTT
CASSVLSGGHSPLHF
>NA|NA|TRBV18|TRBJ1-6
TGTGCCAGCTCACCCGGGAACGGGGATTCACCCCTCCACTTT
CASSPGNGDSPLHF
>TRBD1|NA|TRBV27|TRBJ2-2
TGTGCCAGCAGATTAACAGGGGTCACCGGGGAGCTGTTTTTT
CASRLTGVTGELFF
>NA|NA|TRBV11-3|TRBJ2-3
TGTGCCAGCAGCTCCGTAGGACAGCTAGGTGGCACAGATACGCAGTATTTT
CASSSVGQLGGTDTQYF
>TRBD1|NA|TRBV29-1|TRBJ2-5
TGCAGCGTGGGACAGGGGGTAAAGACCCAGTACTTC
CSVGQGVKTQYF
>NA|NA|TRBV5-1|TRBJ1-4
TGCGCCAGCAGCTTGGGGTACAGGGCGACTAATGAAAAACTGTTTTTT
CASSLGYRATNEKLFF
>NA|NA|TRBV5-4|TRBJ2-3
TGTGCCAGCAGCCTGAGGTCGAATCCTAGCACAGATACGCAGTATTTT
CASSLRSNPSTDTQYF
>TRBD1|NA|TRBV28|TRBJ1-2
TGTGCCATACAGACAGGGGGCGTTATTAAGTATGGCTACACCTTC
CAIQTGGVIKYGYTF
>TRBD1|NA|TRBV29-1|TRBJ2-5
TGCAGCGCCTTCGACAGGGTGAAAGAGACCCAGTACTTC
CSAFDRVKETQYF
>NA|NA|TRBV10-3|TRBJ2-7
TGTGCCATCCAGTCTTCCGCGGAGGAGGGACGGTGGCAGTACTTC
CAIQSSAEEGRWQYF
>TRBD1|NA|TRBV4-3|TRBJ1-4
TGCGCCAGCAGCCAAAACAGGGGGTATAGTGAAAAACTGTTTTTT
CASSQNRGYSEKLFF
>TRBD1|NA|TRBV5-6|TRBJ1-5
TGTGCCAGCAGCTTGCGACAGGGGGATCAGCCCCAGCATTTT
CASSLRQGDQPQHF
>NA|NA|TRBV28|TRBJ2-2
TGTGCCAGCAGTTTCTCCGGGGAGCTGTTTTTT
CASSFSGELFF
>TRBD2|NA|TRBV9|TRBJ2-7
TGTGCCAGCAGCGCGGCTAGCGGGGGTTCCTACGAGCAGTACTTC
CASSAASGGSYEQYF